What follows describes a single T cell receptor (beta chain). In its sample, this clonotype was seen a few times. Its antigen is currently not known. No qualities accompany the bases; no much larger clone lies one base away. This record belongs to a study of T-cell reconstitution after alpha-beta-depleted transplantation in children (dated by TCRdb to about 2016). For context, the study as a whole: T-cell immune reconstitution after TCRalphabeta/CD19-depleted allogeneic hematopoietic cell transplantation in children was quantitatively tracked in the study by means of TCR repertoire profiling.

What the authors observed across the whole study: Over subsequent months, a decline in hyperexpanded clone frequencies was noted, and after one year, T-cell counts and TCRbeta diversity were mostly ascribed to newly produced T cells. The apparently early recovery of alphabetaT-cell counts about two months after transplant reportedly depended on only several hundred rapidly expanded clones that came from non-depleted graft cells. In some patients, the high TCRbeta diversity seen at day 60 was put down to recipient T cells and intrathymic progenitors that had survived conditioning.

The treatment or condition label, read with the paper, signifies: allogeneic hematopoietic cell transplantation with graft depleted of TCRalphabeta T cells and CD19 B cells. The transplant recipients were children given TCRalphabeta/CD19-depleted allogeneic hematopoietic cell grafts. V lost 3 bases and J lost 5 bases; the stretch between them is 13 bases long. The CDR3 numbers 14 residues from cysteine through phenylalanine. Left in the record is the CDR3 DNA by itself, 42 bases read in frame from the first base. The germline V gene (reference sequence) specifies DFQATT as CDR1 and SNEGSKA as CDR2. Libraries were built with PCR. The sequencing machine was an Illumina HiSeq 2500. Molecular barcoding was employed in the preparation of TCR libraries, with unique molecular identifiers being used to normalize TCRbeta repertoire quantification. In-frame beta chains were kept once TCRdb had trimmed the public reads at Q25 with fastp and called clones with MiXCR. CDR3 protein duplicates are merged, each entry listing the most common genes and DNA. The sample data list approximately 1,000,000 distinct CDR3 sequences, and roughly 29% of these were observed just once. The top ten hold over 25% of the sample.

This clonotype was sampled from a boy under two years old who had a stem cell transplant for SCID, so the T cells may come from the graft donor. This sample comprised PBMCs, mostly from graft donor cells, obtained 360 days after TCRalphabeta/CD19-depleted stem cell transplant. This chain joins TRBV20-1 to TRBJ2-2; the D gene is perhaps TRBD2, on 5 matching bases. CDR3 reads: CSASRTRVTGELFF. The sequence in DNA is TGCAGTGCTAGCCGAACGAGGGTTACCGGGGAGCTGTTTTTT.